This T cell receptor (beta chain) was retrieved from a study of T cell responses to AZD1222 COVID-19 vaccine. Whole-study results and caveats: Seropositivity was recorded at baseline in only 6 or 7 AZD1222 recipients. Repertoires were obtained solely post-peak T cell response.

In regard to this clone: The antigen remains unidentified.

The CDR3 is 14 residues long. Germline V gene data show CDR1 as SEHNR and CDR2 as FQNEAQ (reference sequence). Deletions cut 3 bases from V and 9 bases from J, with 17 bases between. The assay was immunoSEQ multiplex PCR, and TCRdb's table has in-frame clones only and misses some. The sample holds 77,000 or so clones, roughly 88% seen once. This material consisted of peripheral blood, taken on day 0 of AZD1222 vaccination. This sequence joins TRBV7-9 and TRBJ1-1, with D possibly matching TRBD1 (6 bases). This clonotype originated in an adult in good health. CDR3 loop: CASSFPGETGKAFF. CDR3 nucleotide sequence: TGTGCCAGCAGCTTTCCCGGTGAGACAGGCAAAGCTTTCTTT.